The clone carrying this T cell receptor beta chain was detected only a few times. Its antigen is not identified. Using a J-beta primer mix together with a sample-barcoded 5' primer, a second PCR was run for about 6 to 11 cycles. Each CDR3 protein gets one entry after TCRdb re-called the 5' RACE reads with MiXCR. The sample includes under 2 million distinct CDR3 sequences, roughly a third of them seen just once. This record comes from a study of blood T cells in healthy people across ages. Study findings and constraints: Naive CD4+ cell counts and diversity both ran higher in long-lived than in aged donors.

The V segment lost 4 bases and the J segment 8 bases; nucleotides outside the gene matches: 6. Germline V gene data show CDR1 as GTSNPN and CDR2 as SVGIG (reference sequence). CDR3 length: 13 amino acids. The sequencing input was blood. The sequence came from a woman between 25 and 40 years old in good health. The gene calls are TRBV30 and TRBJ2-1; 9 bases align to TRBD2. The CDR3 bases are TGTGCCTGGAAGGCGGGAGGGCCGGATGAGCAGTTCTTC. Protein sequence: CAWKAGGPDEQFF.